These T cell receptor beta chains were read from a single sample in a study of Ad26.COV2.S vaccination and SARS-CoV-2 variants. Measured with immunoSEQ multiplex PCR; TCRdb has only the in-frame clones, and not every one. Seen here are about 98,000 clones, around three quarters observed once, and the top ten hold around 16%. Sequences were derived from peripheral blood, sampled after recovery from COVID-19. Every receptor here comes from a human donor who had recovered from COVID-19. Each CDR3 is given with its conserved first and last residue. The order of the fields is J gene, V gene, D gene, clone size, CDR3 protein, CDR3 DNA. D genes are given only for firm matches. Clone size is shown for a subset of rows, as once, few, many or a class of expanded clone.

j_call: TRBJ1-5; v_call: TRBV27; d_call: TRBD1; clone_size: once; cdr3_aa: CASTLDRGTHYSNQPQHF; cdr3_nt: TGTGCCAGCACCCTAGACAGGGGGACACATTATAGCAATCAGCCCCAGCATTTT
j_call: TRBJ2-2; v_call: TRBV18; d_call: NA; clone_size: NA; cdr3_aa: CASSPPNTGELFF; cdr3_nt: TGTGCCAGCTCACCTCCGAACACCGGGGAGCTGTTTTTT
j_call: TRBJ2-5; v_call: TRBV3-1/TRBV3-2; d_call: TRBD1; clone_size: NA; cdr3_aa: CASSQWDREETQYF; cdr3_nt: TGTGCCAGCAGCCAATGGGACAGGGAAGAGACCCAGTACTTC
j_call: TRBJ2-4; v_call: TRBV4-3; d_call: NA; clone_size: NA; cdr3_aa: CASSQDVTGMAKNIQYF; cdr3_nt: TGCGCCAGCAGCCAAGACGTTACAGGGATGGCCAAAAACATTCAGTACTTC
j_call: TRBJ1-3; v_call: TRBV6-5; d_call: NA; clone_size: few; cdr3_aa: CASTFQPFPGNTIYF; cdr3_nt: TGTGCCAGCACCTTCCAGCCATTCCCTGGAAACACCATATATTTT
j_call: TRBJ2-1; v_call: TRBV4-3; d_call: TRBD2; clone_size: NA; cdr3_aa: CASSHETSGDYNEQFF; cdr3_nt: TGCGCCAGCAGCCACGAAACTAGCGGGGATTACAATGAGCAGTTCTTC
j_call: TRBJ2-5; v_call: TRBV6-5; d_call: NA; clone_size: NA; cdr3_aa: CASGGDGETQYF; cdr3_nt: TGTGCCAGCGGAGGGGACGGAGAGACCCAGTACTTC
j_call: TRBJ1-5; v_call: TRBV19; d_call: TRBD1; clone_size: few; cdr3_aa: CASSTDRDWNQPQHF; cdr3_nt: TGTGCCAGTAGTACCGACAGGGATTGGAATCAGCCCCAGCATTTT
j_call: TRBJ1-3; v_call: TRBV9; d_call: TRBD1; clone_size: NA; cdr3_aa: CASSGRGFTGNTIYF; cdr3_nt: TGTGCCAGCAGCGGCAGGGGGTTCACTGGAAACACCATATATTTT
j_call: TRBJ1-4; v_call: TRBV4-2; d_call: NA; clone_size: NA; cdr3_aa: CASSLNPQASTNEKLFF; cdr3_nt: TGTGCCAGCAGCCTCAATCCCCAGGCGTCAACTAATGAAAAACTGTTTTTT
j_call: TRBJ2-1; v_call: TRBV9; d_call: TRBD1; clone_size: NA; cdr3_aa: CASSAGQGSSSYNEQFF; cdr3_nt: TGTGCCAGCAGCGCCGGACAGGGATCGAGCTCCTACAATGAGCAGTTCTTC
j_call: TRBJ1-1; v_call: TRBV6-5; d_call: NA; clone_size: NA; cdr3_aa: CASSYSVGLSTEAFF; cdr3_nt: TGTGCCAGCAGTTACTCTGTGGGGCTGAGCACTGAAGCTTTCTTT
j_call: TRBJ1-2; v_call: TRBV4-1; d_call: TRBD1; clone_size: NA; cdr3_aa: CASSQVGGSRGRGYTF; cdr3_nt: TGCGCCAGCAGCCAAGTGGGGGGATCGAGGGGGCGCGGCTACACCTTC
j_call: TRBJ2-1; v_call: TRBV5-4; d_call: TRBD2; clone_size: NA; cdr3_aa: CASSLAGNEQFF; cdr3_nt: TGTGCCAGCAGCTTAGCGGGGAATGAGCAGTTCTTC
j_call: TRBJ1-6; v_call: TRBV7-6; d_call: NA; clone_size: NA; cdr3_aa: CASGQTPLHF; cdr3_nt: TGTGCCAGCGGGCAAACACCCCTCCACTTT
j_call: TRBJ1-2; v_call: TRBV9; d_call: NA; clone_size: NA; cdr3_aa: CASSVDSAHGYTF; cdr3_nt: TGTGCCAGCAGCGTGGACAGTGCTCATGGCTACACCTTC
j_call: TRBJ2-7; v_call: TRBV6-1; d_call: NA; clone_size: NA; cdr3_aa: CASSEAGIAVYEQYF; cdr3_nt: TGTGCCAGCAGTGAAGCCGGGATAGCGGTCTACGAGCAGTACTTC